The clone carrying this T cell receptor (beta chain) was detected only once. Its target is not known. This specimen comes from a study of cytomegalovirus exposure and HLA in healthy donors. The study's findings and limits: Among the sequence variants, a highly shared cluster was likely an artifact of sequencing.

PCR involved 60 Vbeta and 13 Jbeta primers. Per the original data handling: Roughly 10 million shared chains were among 65 million to 85 million unique TCR beta chains counted in a later analysis. The method was immunoSEQ multiplex PCR; TCRdb's version includes in-frame clones alone and lacks a portion of them. The D gene and trimming were derived from the DNA, and the V and J assignments and clone size from that table. The table shows about 200,000 clones, with about 80% occurring only once. The specimen sequenced was PBMCs. This clonotype was obtained from a woman aged 25-40 years in good health and CMV-seropositive.

CDR3 in DNA: TGTGCCAGCAGCTTGGAACAGCACTCCTACAATGAGCAGTTCTTC. Encoded protein: CASSLEQHSYNEQFF. V usage is TRBV5-4 and J usage is TRBJ2-1; D call uncertain. Trimming pared 0 bases from V and 0 bases from J, leaving 7 bases between. Germline CDR1 reads SGHNT; CDR2 reads YYREEE (reference sequence). The CDR3 sequence is 15 residues long.